The clone carrying this TCR beta chain was detected only a few times. The target antigen is unknown. Germline-derived CDR1 and CDR2 are SGDLS and YYNGEE. The CDR3 loop spans 14 amino acids. With 3 bases removed from V and 2 bases from J, the gap between germline ends came to 11 bases. This record comes from a study of beta chain features in type 1 diabetes. Study-level points and caveats: A closer apparent resemblance between naive, central memory and Treg TCRB repertoires was seen in patients than in healthy donors.

Of the isolated RNA, all was reverse transcribed, and so the sequenced material was expressed TCRB transcripts. TCRdb's copy holds only in-frame clones and misses some; the assay was immunoSEQ multiplex PCR. The top ten clones hold 0.093% of a sample with just over 600,000 clones, around 15% of them seen once. What was sequenced was naive CD4+ T cells from blood. This sequence originates from a man aged 18 to 30 in good health. This sequence joins TRBV9 and TRBJ1-2, with a tentative D call TRBD1 (6 bases). CDR3 DNA sequence: TGTGCCAGCAGCGCTACAGGGCAGAACTATGGCTACACCTTC. Its translation is CASSATGQNYGYTF.